The sequence of this T cell receptor (beta chain) was determined in a study of T cells in Graves' hyperthyroidism and ophthalmopathy. Study-level findings and limits: Appearing also in blood were most of the thyroid clonotypes expanded above 0.001.

Fresh peripheral blood, 9.5 to 10 ml of it, supplied the PBMCs. This clonotype was observed at least ten times. Its antigen is unidentified. The length of the CDR3 is 17 residues. CDR1 SGHNT and CDR2 YYREEE come from the germline V gene (reference sequence). The V gene end was trimmed by 1 base and the J gene end by 1 base; junction bases not matched to a gene: 5. RNA transcripts yielded amplified TCR beta CDR3 regions. An initial round of RT-PCR targeting the TCR CDR3 relied on the HTBI primer set. TCRdb independently ran MiXCR on the multiplex PCR reads; one entry per CDR3 protein. The sample includes about 420,000 distinct CDR3 sequences, approximately 15% of them seen just once.

V is TRBV5-4 and J is TRBJ2-7, with 13 bases identical to TRBD2. The source is a woman younger than 35 with Graves' hyperthyroidism. Sequencing was carried out using blood. The chain's CDR3 is CASSLFAGLAGSYEQYF. As DNA, the CDR3 is TGTGCCAGCAGCTTGTTCGCGGGACTAGCGGGGTCCTACGAGCAGTACTTC.